The present T cell receptor beta chain was sequenced within a study of blood T cells in healthy people across ages. The draw of peripheral blood yielded ten milliliters from each donor. A second about 7 to 11 cycle PCR used barcoded and J-beta primers. Each CDR3 protein gets one entry after TCRdb re-called the 5' RACE reads with MiXCR. The sample has hundreds of thousands of distinct CDR3 sequences; about 24% are singletons. This clonotype has more than one count but fewer than ten. Germline values: CDR1 SQVTM, CDR2 ANQGSEA. The CDR3 is made up of 11 amino acids. This sample was shared with a second study, whose subject was T cells of mothers and their children. That report notes: The cDNA synthesis received all extracted RNA, at roughly 1.6 ug per 15 ul. Each mother gave over 8.5 million TCR beta CDR3 reads; each child, about 3 million.

The specimen sequenced was blood. The chain links TRBV29-1 to TRBJ2-5, with 7 bases that match TRBD1. The J call is in doubt because the DNA end fits TRBJ2-7 better. This sequence originates from a boy aged 5-17 years in good health. CDR3: CSVGPGGEQYF. CDR3 nucleotide sequence: TGCAGCGTGGGTCCAGGGGGCGAGCAGTACTTC.